This entry concerns a single TCR beta chain. Its target is unknown. The data were obtained in a study of blood T cells in healthy people across ages. Whole-study findings and limits: With donor CMV status unknown, expanded clonotype changes were possibly confounded. Long-lived and aged donors differed, with more naive CD4+ cells and higher diversity in the long-lived.

The ends were cut back, 4 bases at V and 2 bases at J, with 10 bases in the middle. Germline V gene data show CDR1 as KGHSH and CDR2 as LQKENI. This CDR3 is built from 14 residues. The people who gave samples were healthy Caucasians from Russia, aged about 6 to 95. Researchers isolated at least 7 million PBMCs per sample. A second PCR, run for roughly 7 to 12 cycles, used a sample-barcoded 5' primer plus a J-beta primer mix. MiXCR, run by TCRdb on the 5' RACE reads, gives a single entry per CDR3 protein. The data contain 710,000 or so distinct CDR3 sequences, 20% to 25% of them seen just once; the ten biggest clones take up 20% to 25%.

The chain links TRBV18 to TRBJ2-3; D gene uncertain. Source material: blood. The TCR was taken from a man in his sixties or seventies in good health. Here the CDR3 DNA reads TGTGCCAGCTCACAGGACGGATTCACAGATACGCAGTATTTT. This codes for CASSQDGFTDTQYF.